The 7 T cell receptor beta chains below were found in one sample sequenced in a study of T cell responses to AZD1222 COVID-19 vaccine (TCRdb year 2021). The library was produced with the immunoSEQ multiplex PCR assay. Drawn from immuneACCESS, this table holds only the in-frame rearrangements with V and J called that TCRdb kept. Clones are partly lost; checked studies trace under half to an unresolved V gene and leave the rest unexplained. Present in this sample are about 160,000 clones, around 90% of which were seen just once. Of the sample, roughly 4.3% is held by the ten largest clones. What this sample's time point label stands for: baseline before first vaccination. The label giving this sample's treatment or condition can be read as: meningococcal conjugate vaccine given as trial control. The specimen was peripheral blood, collected on day 0 of MenACWY control vaccination. These receptors all stem from an adult in good health.

This chain connects TRBV30 to TRBJ2-7; D remains unclear. CDR1 is GTSNPN and CDR2 is SVGIG in the germline V gene (reference sequence). CDR3 length: 13 amino acids. V lost 4 bases and J lost 2, with 12 bases in between. The CDR3 loop reads CAWKPADTYEQYF. DNA for the CDR3: TGTGCCTGGAAACCGGCAGATACCTACGAGCAGTACTTC.

The rearrangement links TRBV6-5 to TRBJ2-7; D is tentatively TRBD1 or TRBD2 (7 bases each). Germline values: CDR1 MNHEY, CDR2 SVGAGI. Trimming left V 7 bases short and J 9 bases short, with 19 bases between. The CDR3 extends over 13 amino acids. CDR3 coding DNA: TGTGCCAGCATCCCAGGGGGGGGGAGGAGGCAGTACTTC. Protein sequence: CASIPGGGRRQYF.

The rearrangement links TRBV11-2 to TRBJ1-1, with 11 positions matching TRBD1. Germline V gene sequence: CDR1 SGHAT, CDR2 FQNNGV. The CDR3 loop spans 14 amino acids. V was clipped by 6 bases and J by 6 bases; unmatched bases: 6. As DNA, the CDR3 is TGTGCCAGCAGATTCGGACAGGGGGCCTCTGAAGCTTTCTTT. Residues: CASRFGQGASEAFF.

In this sample, this clone turned up once. The rearrangement joins TRBV6-5 to TRBJ1-1, with D tentatively TRBD1 (5 bases). Trimming cost V 8 bases and J 8 bases, with 12 bases left between them. The CDR3 runs to 11 residues. Per the germline V gene, CDR1 is MNHEY and CDR2 is SVGAGI. CDR3 sequence: CASARTSEAFF. The CDR3 DNA reads TGTGCCAGCGCCAGGACATCCGAAGCTTTCTTT.

V usage is TRBV12-3 or TRBV12-4 and J usage is TRBJ1-3; D unclear. This CDR3 contains 12 residues. Trimming cost V 5 bases and J 3 bases, with 5 bases left between them. DNA of the CDR3: TGTGCCAGCAGTAGACGTGGAAACACCATATATTTT. Translating it yields CASSRRGNTIYF.

The chain recombines TRBV27 with TRBJ2-2; D is ambiguous. V was shortened by 8 bases and J by 4 bases, with 11 bases between the two germline ends. CDR1 and CDR2 (germline): MNHEY, SMNVEV (reference sequence). The CDR3 consists of 13 residues. In nucleotides, the CDR3 is TGTGCCAGCGGGCCTGTCGGCACCGGGGAGCTGTTTTTT. It is translated as CASGPVGTGELFF.

V gene TRBV2 combines with J gene TRBJ1-5, with D perhaps matching TRBD1 (5 bases). V lost 2 bases, J lost 5 bases, and 10 bases lay in between. Germline V gene data show CDR1 as SNHLY and CDR2 as FYNNEI. This CDR3 is built from 14 residues. The CDR3 is CASSESRGDQPQHF. CDR3 nucleotide sequence: TGTGCCAGCAGTGAATCCCGGGGCGATCAGCCCCAGCATTTT.